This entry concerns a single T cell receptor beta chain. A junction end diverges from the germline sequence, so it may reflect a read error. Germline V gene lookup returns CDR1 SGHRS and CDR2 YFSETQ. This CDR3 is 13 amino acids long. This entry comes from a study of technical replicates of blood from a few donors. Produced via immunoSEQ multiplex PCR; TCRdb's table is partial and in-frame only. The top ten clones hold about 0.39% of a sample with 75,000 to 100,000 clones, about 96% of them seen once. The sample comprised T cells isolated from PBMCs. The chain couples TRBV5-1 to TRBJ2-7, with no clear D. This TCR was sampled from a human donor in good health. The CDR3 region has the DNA TGCGCCAGCAGCTTGTATAACTCCCACGAGCAGTACTTC. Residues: CASSLYNSHEQYF.